The 8 T cell receptor beta chains in this list originate from one sample, sequenced in a study of cytotoxic CD8 clonotypes in ibrutinib-treated CLL. The table came from immunoSEQ multiplex PCR; TCRdb's copy has only in-frame clones and leaves some out. The table includes 52,000 or so clones, 50% to 70% detected once. The starting material was PBMCs, obtained at disease progression, from a patient treated with ibrutinib. These receptors all stem from a human donor with chronic lymphocytic leukemia.

The chain has TRBV10-3 and TRBJ2-3, with D possibly matching TRBD1 (6 bases). The CDR3 totals 14 residues. CDR1 ENHRY and CDR2 SYGVKD come from the germline V gene. Trimming left V 11 bases short and J 7 bases short, with 22 bases between. For the CDR3, the DNA is TGTGCCCTCGGGTCGGGCAGGGGAGAGTATACGCAGTATTTT. As protein: CALGSGRGEYTQYF.

This clone was seen only a few times. The rearrangement joins TRBV6-5 to TRBJ1-2, with D unresolved. Germline V gives CDR1 MNHEY, CDR2 SVGAGI. The CDR3 runs 13 residues. Trimming removed 2 bases at V and 6 bases at J, with 10 bases between. The DNA of the CDR3 is TGTGCCAGCAGTTACGATGGGATGAATGGCTACACCTTC. This codes for CASSYDGMNGYTF.

Here the CDR3 DNA reads TGTGCCAGCAGCTTATTGGCTAGCGGATCCTACGAGCAGTACTTC. Translated: CASSLLASGSYEQYF. The chain joins TRBV7-2 to TRBJ2-7, with TRBD2 matching over 7 bases. Germline CDR1 is SGHTA and CDR2 is FQGNSA. Unmatched junction bases numbered 5, after V lost 2 bases and J lost 1 base. The CDR3 length is 15 residues.

This clone has a count of ten or more. This rearrangement joins TRBV2 to TRBJ2-7; D not resolved. V was pared by 3 bases and J by 0 bases, with 0 bases between. The CDR3 has 11 amino acids. From germline, CDR1 is SNHLY and CDR2 FYNNEI. CDR3 amino acids: CASSDSYEQYF. DNA of the CDR3: TGTGCCAGCAGTGACTCCTACGAGCAGTACTTC.

CDR3 DNA: TGTGCCAGCAGGCTCCCAAGGAGGGGCGCATTTTATTCACCCCTCCACTTT. Translating gives CASRLPRRGAFYSPLHF. The chain is built from TRBV28 and TRBJ1-6, with TRBD1 as a possible D gene (5 bases). Trimming removed 6 bases at V and 8 bases at J, with 23 bases between. Germline-derived CDR1 and CDR2 are MDHEN and SYDVKM. CDR3 length equals 17 residues.

The chain is built from TRBV2 and TRBJ1-2; TRBD1 matches at 9 bases. CDR1 and CDR2 (germline): SNHLY, FYNNEI. The CDR3 covers 14 residues. The J segment lost 8 bases and the V segment lost 4 bases, leaving 8 bases of the junction unmatched. The DNA for the CDR3 is TGTGCCAGCAGTGGCGGGGTGACAGGGGGAGGCTACACCTTC. Translation gives CASSGGVTGGGYTF.

This chain uses TRBV25-1 with TRBJ1-6; D gene ambiguous. The CDR3 spans 13 residues. Germline CDR1 is MGHDK and CDR2 is SYGVNS. V shed 1 base and J shed 6 bases, with 4 bases lying between them. CDR3 nucleotides: TGTGCCAGCAGTGAATCTGGTAATTCACCCCTCCACTTT. Amino acids: CASSESGNSPLHF.

The chain has TRBV7-9 and TRBJ2-5; 7 positions agree with TRBD1. Germline V CDR1 and CDR2: SEHNR, FQNEAQ (reference sequence). The CDR3 contains 16 residues. V dropped 5 bases and J dropped 2; count of bases not matched to a gene: 11. Here the CDR3 DNA reads TGTGCCAGCAGCGACCTTAGGACAGGTCGTCAAGAGACCCAGTACTTC. Translation: CASSDLRTGRQETQYF. Full variable domain (outside the CDR3, taken from reference TRBV7-9 and TRBJ2-5): DTGVSQNPRHKITKRGQNVTFRCDPISEHNRLYWYRQTLGQGPEFLTYFQNEAQLEKSRLLSDRFSAERPKGSFSTLEIQRTEQGDSAMYLCASSDLRTGRQETQYFGPGTRLLVL.